The clone carrying this T cell receptor beta chain was seen more than once but under ten times. Its antigen is as yet unknown. The data were taken from a study of early T cells in non-severe SARS-CoV-2 infection. Across the study: The sequenced material was bulk RNA from unsorted whole blood, and its chains were unpaired.

Individual cDNA molecules carried attached unique molecular identifiers. TCRdb called the 5' RACE reads again in MiXCR, with one record for every CDR3 protein. The sample records over 55,000 distinct CDR3 sequences, 9.5% to 15% being singletons. Findings of the study overall: Comparison of clonotypes with VDJdb favored anti-spike CD8 responses while missing private and CD4 specificities.

CDR3 size: 13 residues. With V trimmed by 8 bases and J by 5 bases, 8 bases remained unmatched. Looked up from germline, CDR1 is LGHDT and CDR2 is YNNKEL (reference sequence). The V gene is TRBV3-1, the J gene TRBJ1-2; TRBD1 aligns across 7 bases. The starting material was whole blood, obtained at baseline. This receptor was obtained from an adult who was a healthcare worker with PCR-confirmed SARS-CoV-2 infection or an uninfected control (not recorded which). The CDR3 sequence: CASGTRGLYGYTF. In DNA, the CDR3 is TGTGCCAGCGGTACTAGGGGGCTTTATGGCTACACCTTC. The full variable domain, in which reference TRBV3-1 and TRBJ1-2 provide the parts outside the CDR3, is DTAVSQTPKYLVTQMGNDKSIKCEQNLGHDTMYWYKQDSKKFLKIMFSYNNKELIINETVPNRFSPKSPDKAHLNLHINSLELGDSAVYFCASGTRGLYGYTFGSGTRLTVV.